The present T cell receptor beta chain was sequenced within a study of CD8 T cells in Susac syndrome. Whole-study context: Sequencing included Susac syndrome patients, six of them with active disease and roughly eight in remission. Patients with Susac syndrome were therapy-naive, on corticosteroids, or on intravenous immunoglobulin alone at blood draw.

Roughly 0.45 to 1 ug RNA was reverse transcribed with random hexamers. Amplification of TCR beta CDR3 spanned 54 Vbeta and 13 Jbeta via immunoSEQ multiplex PCR. MiXCR, run by TCRdb on the immunoSEQ multiplex PCR reads, gives a single entry per CDR3 protein. The data show about 190,000 distinct CDR3 sequences, roughly nine tenths seen once. This CDR3 has 16 amino acids. Germline CDR1 reads MDHEN; CDR2 reads SYDVKM. Unmatched junction bases numbered 9, after V lost 4 bases and J lost 3 bases. The rearrangement joins TRBV28 to TRBJ2-3; 8 positions agree with TRBD1. This clonotype was obtained from a human donor with Susac syndrome. Sequencing was performed on CD4+ T cells from PBMCs. CDR3 region: CASSSPTGAFTDTQYF. The CDR3, as DNA: TGTGCCAGCAGTTCTCCGACAGGGGCTTTTACAGATACGCAGTATTTT.